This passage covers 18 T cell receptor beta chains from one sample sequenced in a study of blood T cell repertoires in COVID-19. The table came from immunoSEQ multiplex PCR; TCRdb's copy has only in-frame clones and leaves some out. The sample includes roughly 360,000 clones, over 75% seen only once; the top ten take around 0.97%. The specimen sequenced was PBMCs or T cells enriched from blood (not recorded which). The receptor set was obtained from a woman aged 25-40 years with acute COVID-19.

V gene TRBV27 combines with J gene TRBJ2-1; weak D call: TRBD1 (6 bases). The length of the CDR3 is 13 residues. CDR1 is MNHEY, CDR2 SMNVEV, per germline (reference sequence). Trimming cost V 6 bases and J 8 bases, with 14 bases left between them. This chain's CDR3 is CASSHRVPYEQFF. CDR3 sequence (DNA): TGTGCCAGCAGCCACAGGGTGCCTTATGAGCAGTTCTTC.

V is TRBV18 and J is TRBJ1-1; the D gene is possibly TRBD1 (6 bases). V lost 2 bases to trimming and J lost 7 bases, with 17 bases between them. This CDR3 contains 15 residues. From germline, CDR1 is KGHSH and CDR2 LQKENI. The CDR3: CASSPSGPGAGEAFF. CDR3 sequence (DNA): TGTGCCAGCTCACCATCAGGGCCAGGGGCCGGTGAAGCTTTCTTT.

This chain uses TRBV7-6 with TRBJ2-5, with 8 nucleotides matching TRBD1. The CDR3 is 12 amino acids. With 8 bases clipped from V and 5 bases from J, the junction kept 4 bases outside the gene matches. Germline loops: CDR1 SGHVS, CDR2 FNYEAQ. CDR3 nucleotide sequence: TGTGCCAGCTCCCACAGGGGGGAGACCCAGTACTTC. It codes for CASSHRGETQYF. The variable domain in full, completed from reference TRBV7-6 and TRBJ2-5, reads GAGVSQSPRYKVTKRGQDVALRCDPISGHVSLYWYRQALGQGPEFLTYFNYEAQQDKSGLPNDRFSAERPEGSISTLTIQRTEQRDSAMYRCASSHRGETQYFGPGTRLLVL.

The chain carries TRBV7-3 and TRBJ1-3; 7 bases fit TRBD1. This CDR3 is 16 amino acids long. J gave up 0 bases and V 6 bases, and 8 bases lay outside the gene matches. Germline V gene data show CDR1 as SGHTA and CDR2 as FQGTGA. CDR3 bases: TGTGCCAGCAGAGACCGGGACAGCAGCTCTGGAAACACCATATATTTT. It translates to CASRDRDSSSGNTIYF.

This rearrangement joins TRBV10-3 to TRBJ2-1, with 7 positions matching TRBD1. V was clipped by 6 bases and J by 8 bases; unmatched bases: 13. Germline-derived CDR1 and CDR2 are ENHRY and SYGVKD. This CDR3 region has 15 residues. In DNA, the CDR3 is TGTGCCATCAGGACAGGGATTGGTCTTGGGGATGAGCAGTTCTTC. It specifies CAIRTGIGLGDEQFF.

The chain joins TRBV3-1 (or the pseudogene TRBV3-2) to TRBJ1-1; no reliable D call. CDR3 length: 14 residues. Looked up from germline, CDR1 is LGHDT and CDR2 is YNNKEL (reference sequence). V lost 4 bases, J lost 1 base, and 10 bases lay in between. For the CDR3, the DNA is TGTGCCAGCAGCCCCTTCGGGGAGAACACTGAAGCTTTCTTT. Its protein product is CASSPFGENTEAFF.

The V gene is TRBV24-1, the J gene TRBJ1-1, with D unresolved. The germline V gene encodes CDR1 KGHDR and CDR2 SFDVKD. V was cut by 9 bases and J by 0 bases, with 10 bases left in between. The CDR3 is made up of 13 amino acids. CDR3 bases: TGTGCCACCGAGGGTTTCATGAACACTGAAGCTTTCTTT. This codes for CATEGFMNTEAFF.

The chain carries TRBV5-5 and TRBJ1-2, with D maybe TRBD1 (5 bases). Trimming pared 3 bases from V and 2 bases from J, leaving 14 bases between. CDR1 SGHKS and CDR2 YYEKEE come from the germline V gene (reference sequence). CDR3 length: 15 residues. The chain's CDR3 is CASSYGGSMNYGYTF. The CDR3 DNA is TGTGCCAGCAGCTACGGGGGGTCCATGAACTATGGCTACACCTTC.

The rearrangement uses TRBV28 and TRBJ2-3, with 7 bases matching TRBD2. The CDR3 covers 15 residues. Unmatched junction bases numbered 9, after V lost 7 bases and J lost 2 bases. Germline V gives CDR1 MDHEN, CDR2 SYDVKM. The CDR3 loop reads CASTLGSGLTDTQYF. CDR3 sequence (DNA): TGTGCCAGCACCCTGGGTAGCGGGCTCACAGATACGCAGTATTTT.

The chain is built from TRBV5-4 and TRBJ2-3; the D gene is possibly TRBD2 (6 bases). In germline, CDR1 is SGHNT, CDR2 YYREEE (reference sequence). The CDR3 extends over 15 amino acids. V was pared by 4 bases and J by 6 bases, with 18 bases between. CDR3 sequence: CASSQGGARQDTQYF. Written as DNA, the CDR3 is TGTGCCAGCAGCCAAGGAGGGGCGAGGCAGGATACGCAGTATTTT. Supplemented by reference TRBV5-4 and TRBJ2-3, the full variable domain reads ETGVTQSPTHLIKTRGQQVTLRCSSQSGHNTVSWYQQALGQGPQFIFQYYREEENGRGNFPPRFSGLQFPNYSSELNVNALELDDSALYLCASSQGGARQDTQYFGPGTRLTVL.

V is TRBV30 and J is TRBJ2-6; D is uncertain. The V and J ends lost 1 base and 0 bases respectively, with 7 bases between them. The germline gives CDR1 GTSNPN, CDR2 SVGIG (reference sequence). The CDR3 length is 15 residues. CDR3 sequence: CAWSGVPSGANVLTF. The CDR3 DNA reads TGTGCCTGGAGTGGAGTACCCTCTGGGGCCAACGTCCTGACTTTC.

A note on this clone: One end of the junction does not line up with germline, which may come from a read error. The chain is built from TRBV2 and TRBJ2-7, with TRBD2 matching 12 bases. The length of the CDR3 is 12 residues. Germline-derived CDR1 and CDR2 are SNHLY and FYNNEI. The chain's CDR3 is CASSGGLAGREF. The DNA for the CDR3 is TGTGCCAGCAGTGGGGGACTAGCGGGCAGAGAGTTC.

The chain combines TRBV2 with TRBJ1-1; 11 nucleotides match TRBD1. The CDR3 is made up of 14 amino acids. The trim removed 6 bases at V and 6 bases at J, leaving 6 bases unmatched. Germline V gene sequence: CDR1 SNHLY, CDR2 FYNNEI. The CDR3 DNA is TGTGCCAGCAGAACGGACAGGGGGCTACCTGAAGCTTTCTTT. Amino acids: CASRTDRGLPEAFF.

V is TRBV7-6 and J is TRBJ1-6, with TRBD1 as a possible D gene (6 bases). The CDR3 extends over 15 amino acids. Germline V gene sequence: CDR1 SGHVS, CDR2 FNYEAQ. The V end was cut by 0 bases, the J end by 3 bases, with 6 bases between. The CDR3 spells CASSLAGGYNSPLHF. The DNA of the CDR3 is TGTGCCAGCAGCTTAGCAGGGGGCTATAATTCACCCCTCCACTTT.

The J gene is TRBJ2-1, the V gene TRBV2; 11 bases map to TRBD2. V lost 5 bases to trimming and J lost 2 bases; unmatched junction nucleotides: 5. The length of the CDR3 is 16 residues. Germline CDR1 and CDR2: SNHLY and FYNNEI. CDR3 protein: CASSWGSGGAYNEQFF. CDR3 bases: TGTGCCAGCAGTTGGGGTAGCGGGGGGGCCTACAATGAGCAGTTCTTC.

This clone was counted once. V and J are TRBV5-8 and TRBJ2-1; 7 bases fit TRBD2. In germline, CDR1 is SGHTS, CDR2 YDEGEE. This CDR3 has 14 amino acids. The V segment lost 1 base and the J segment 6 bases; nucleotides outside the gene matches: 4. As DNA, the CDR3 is TGTGCCAGCAGCTTGAGACTAGCCTCCAATGAGCAGTTCTTC. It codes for CASSLRLASNEQFF.

The chain's CDR3 is CASSLRTFYTGELFF. CDR3 bases: TGCGCCAGCAGCTTGAGGACATTTTACACCGGGGAGCTGTTTTTT. This chain joins TRBV5-1 and TRBJ2-2, with D perhaps matching TRBD1 (5 bases). CDR1 and CDR2 from the germline V gene are SGHRS and YFSETQ. The CDR3 contains 15 residues. V was cut by 1 base and J by 3 bases, with 10 bases left in between. Complete variable domain (other parts from reference TRBV5-1 and TRBJ2-2): KAGVTQTPRYLIKTRGQQVTLSCSPISGHRSVSWYQQTPGQGLQFLFEYFSETQRNKGNFPGRFSGRQFSNSRSEMNVSTLELGDSALYLCASSLRTFYTGELFFGEGSRLTVL.

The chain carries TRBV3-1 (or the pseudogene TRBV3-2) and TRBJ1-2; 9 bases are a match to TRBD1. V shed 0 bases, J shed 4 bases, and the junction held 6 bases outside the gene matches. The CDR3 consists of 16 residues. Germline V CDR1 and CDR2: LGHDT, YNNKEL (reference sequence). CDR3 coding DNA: TGTGCCAGCAGCCAAGATTGGGGACAGGGACGCTATGGCTACACCTTC. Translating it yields CASSQDWGQGRYGYTF.